This T cell receptor beta chain came from a study of CD8 T cells in Susac syndrome (dated by TCRdb to about 2019). Regarding the complete study: The study used repertoire sequencing to test whether antigen drove CD8+ T cell activation and differentiation in Susac syndrome.

Note on this clonotype: The antigen this receptor binds is unknown. Nothing much larger sits one base from this clone, and base qualities are not available.

The paper's findings and limits, for the study overall: The number of individuals in the TCR sequencing and HLA analysis was acknowledged as relatively small.

V has 4 bases trimmed and J has 6 bases trimmed; junction bases matching no gene number 3. CDR1 and CDR2 are read off the germline V gene as MNHEY and SVGEGT. The CDR3 starts with the cysteine, ends with the phenylalanine, and has 15 residues. CDR3 DNA only is kept here, 45 bases in frame from base 1. Peripheral blood CD8+ and CD4+ T cells from healthy donors, Susac syndrome patients and multiple sclerosis patients were profiled using high-throughput TCR beta sequencing. Treatment-naive patients with stable or active relapsing-remitting disease fulfilling revised McDonald criteria were used as multiple sclerosis controls. Bulk CD8+ and CD4+ T cells were purified by magnetic negative isolation, while CD8+ TEMRA cells were enriched using FACS. Blood was collected in EDTA tubes and processed within 24 hours, with PBMCs isolated through density gradient centrifugation. PBMCs intended for TCR sequencing were cryopreserved in liquid nitrogen and thawed later in a water bath at 37 degrees C. A purity of at least 90% was achieved for sorted or isolated CD4+, CD8+ and CD8+ TEMRA cells.

RNA was extracted using the RNeasy kit, and roughly 0.5 to 1 microgram was reverse transcribed with random hexamers. TCR beta CDR3 regions were amplified with the immunoSEQ multiplex PCR assay covering 54 Vbeta and 13 Jbeta segments. PCR amplification bias was corrected by using a synthetic template baseline for primer optimization and computational correction. Per the authors' processing: Reads were annotated to V, D and J genes per IMGT and analyzed with immunoSEQ Analyzer, keeping only productive sequences. Clonality was calculated as one minus the Shannon entropy normalized by log2 of the number of productive unique sequences. For each patient and control, public and private clones were evaluated within the 100 most prevalent clones. A clone was defined as Susac-specific if it was absent from the healthy and MS cohorts, from 1052 published viral clones and from other ImmuneACCESS disease sequences. The public reads were run again by TCRdb, first through fastp at Q25 and then through MiXCR, and only productive beta chains were kept. CDR3 protein duplicates are merged, each entry listing the most common genes and DNA. V and J calls and clone size were set by TCRdb, not the authors. The sample includes 160,000 or so distinct CDR3 sequences, with roughly 95% observed a single time. Clones ranked in the top ten supply roughly 0.1% of the sample.

The specimen was CD4+ T cells from PBMCs. This clonotype was obtained from a human donor with multiple sclerosis. This sequence uses TRBV6-2 or TRBV6-3 and TRBJ2-4; 13 middle bases align to TRBD2. The nucleotide sequence reads as follows: TGTGCCAGCAGTTCCGGACTAGCGGGAGTAAACATTCAGTACTTC. Translated, this gives CASSSGLAGVNIQYF.